Below are 25 T cell receptor beta chains sequenced from a single sample in a study of graft-versus-host responses after intestinal transplantation. These TCRs' antigens remain unknown. Measured with immunoSEQ multiplex PCR; TCRdb has only the in-frame clones, and not every one. This table has 85,000 to 100,000 clones, about 93% appearing once. The sample consisted of unstimulated CD4+ T cells sorted from spleen or lymph node cells, taken before intestinal transplant. The source is a human donor who received an intestinal transplant.

The rearrangement joins TRBV7-2 to TRBJ2-3, with 8 bases that match TRBD1. V lost 3 bases and J lost 1; bases outside the gene matches: 6. CDR1 and CDR2 from the germline V gene are SGHTA and FQGNSA. This CDR3 contains 16 residues. Here the CDR3 DNA reads TGTGCCAGCAGCTTCCGGACAGGGAGGCGCACAGATACGCAGTATTTT. Its protein is CASSFRTGRRTDTQYF.

The chain links TRBV6-6 to TRBJ1-3; 8 bases are shared with TRBD1. This CDR3 is 16 amino acids long. Germline assignment: CDR1 MNHNY and CDR2 SVGAGI (reference sequence). J gave up 0 bases and V 6 bases, and 7 bases lay outside the gene matches. DNA of the CDR3: TGTGCCAGCAGACCGGGGACAGGTCTCTCTGGAAACACCATATATTTT. This encodes CASRPGTGLSGNTIYF.

The chain employs TRBV11-3 and TRBJ1-1; 7 bases match TRBD1. Germline V gene sequence: CDR1 SGHNT, CDR2 YENEEA. The J segment lost 3 bases and the V segment lost 5 bases, leaving 9 bases of the junction unmatched. The CDR3 contains 15 residues. The CDR3 DNA follows: TGTGCCAGCAGCAAGGGGGCCTCCCGGGACACTGAAGCTTTCTTT. The encoded protein is CASSKGASRDTEAFF.

The gene calls are TRBV5-6 and TRBJ2-1; 9 bases match TRBD1. This CDR3 has 15 residues. Trimming took 4 bases from V and 0 from J; bases not matched to a gene: 2. In germline, CDR1 is SGHDT, CDR2 YYEEEE. The CDR3 loop reads CASSATGGSYNEQFF. DNA for the CDR3: TGTGCCAGCAGCGCGACAGGGGGCTCCTACAATGAGCAGTTCTTC.

The rearrangement uses TRBV15 and TRBJ2-1; D not certain. Germline-derived CDR1 and CDR2 are LNHNV and YYDKDF (reference sequence). CDR3 length equals 13 residues. V was pared by 0 bases and J by 13 bases, with 13 bases between. The CDR3 nucleotides are TGTGCCACCAGCAGAGATAAGCATAACTTTCAGTTCTTC. It is translated as CATSRDKHNFQFF.

The chain uses TRBV5-1 and TRBJ2-3, with 8 bases identical to TRBD2. CDR3 length: 14 residues. CDR1 is SGHRS and CDR2 is YFSETQ in the germline V gene. V was clipped by 2 bases and J by 2 bases; unmatched bases: 1. CDR3 protein: CASSFSGATDTQYF. CDR3 bases: TGCGCCAGCAGCTTTAGCGGGGCCACAGATACGCAGTATTTT.

The V and J genes are TRBV6-6 and TRBJ2-1, with 9 bases aligning to TRBD1. The CDR3 runs to 14 residues. From germline, CDR1 is MNHNY and CDR2 SVGAGI (reference sequence). With 3 bases clipped from V and 7 bases from J, the junction kept 4 bases outside the gene matches. The CDR3 here is CASSYGQGFNEQFF. CDR3 bases: TGTGCCAGCAGTTATGGACAGGGGTTTAATGAGCAGTTCTTC.

This chain links TRBV10-1 with TRBJ2-6, with 7 positions matching TRBD2. V dropped 3 bases and J dropped 2; count of bases not matched to a gene: 1. The CDR3 is made up of 15 amino acids. CDR1 and CDR2 (germline): WNHNN, SYGVQD (reference sequence). CDR3 coding DNA: TGCGCCAGCAGTGACGGGGGGACTGGGGCCAACGTCCTGACTTTC. This codes for CASSDGGTGANVLTF.

The CDR3 bases are TGCGCCAGCAGCCTATATGGTTCTAATGAAAAACTGTTTTTT. This gives the protein CASSLYGSNEKLFF. This sequence joins TRBV5-1 and TRBJ1-4; unclear D gene. Germline CDR1 SGHRS, CDR2 YFSETQ. Trimming cost V 4 bases and J 3 bases, with 10 bases left between them. The length of the CDR3 is 14 residues.

The CDR3 spells CASSPSAGATQYF. DNA of the CDR3: TGTGCCAGCTCACCTAGCGCGGGAGCTACGCAGTATTTT. J is TRBJ2-3 and V is TRBV18, with TRBD2 identical over 7 bases. The CDR3 extends over 13 amino acids. Germline CDR1 is KGHSH and CDR2 is LQKENI. V dropped 3 bases and J dropped 8; count of bases not matched to a gene: 5.

In DNA, the CDR3 is TGTGCCTGGAGGGACAGGGGAGCCTATGGCTACACCTTC. Translation gives CAWRDRGAYGYTF. The chain is built from TRBV30 and TRBJ1-2; TRBD1 matches 9 bases. After removal of 3 bases from V and 4 bases from J, the junction contained 3 bases not matched to a gene. CDR3 length equals 13 residues. Germline CDR1 GTSNPN, CDR2 SVGIG (reference sequence).

The chain recombines TRBV21-1 with TRBJ1-1; TRBD1 is the table's D call, not checked against the DNA. TRBV21-1 is noted as a pseudogene. This CDR3 has 19 residues. CDR3 protein: CASSKVPGGYLNMNTEAFF. The CDR3 DNA is TGTGCCAGCAGCAAAGTCCCAGGGGGGTACCTCAACATGAACACTGAAGCTTTCTTT.

The chain couples TRBV11-3 to TRBJ1-1, with TRBD1 matching over 8 bases. Unmatched junction bases numbered 3, after V lost 5 bases and J lost 10 bases. The length of the CDR3 is 11 residues. The V gene's germline CDR1 is SGHNT and CDR2 YENEEA. DNA for the CDR3: TGTGCCAGCAGCCAGGGGGCTGGAGCTTTCTTT. It translates to CASSQGAGAFF.

The J gene is TRBJ2-3, the V gene TRBV5-6; no reliable D call. CDR1 and CDR2 from the germline V gene are SGHDT and YYEEEE. The V end was cut by 2 bases, the J end by 2 bases, with 12 bases between. The length of the CDR3 is 15 residues. CDR3 bases: TGTGCCAGCAGCTTATTCCAGTCCCCCACAGATACGCAGTATTTT. Amino acids: CASSLFQSPTDTQYF.

The chain has TRBV9 and TRBJ1-2; D gene ambiguous. Germline V CDR1 and CDR2: SGDLS, YYNGEE. V shed 1 base and J shed 2 bases, with 9 bases lying between them. The CDR3 totals 14 residues. CDR3 sequence (DNA): TGTGCCAGCAGCGTAAGACATGGGAACTATGGCTACACCTTC. Translating gives CASSVRHGNYGYTF.

In nucleotides, the CDR3 is TGCGCCAGCAGCCAATACCGGGACTCCTACGAGCAGTACTTC. Its translation: CASSQYRDSYEQYF. This rearrangement joins TRBV4-1 to TRBJ2-7; D is perhaps TRBD2 (5 bases). Trimming took 2 bases from V and 0 from J, leaving 8 bases between them. This CDR3 is 14 amino acids long. Germline CDR1 and CDR2: MGHRA and YSYEKL.

V usage is TRBV6-5 and J usage is TRBJ2-7; 10 bases map to TRBD1. V gave up 5 bases and J gave up 3 bases; unmatched junction bases: 4. The germline V gene has CDR1 MNHEY and CDR2 SVGAGI. The CDR3 sequence is 14 residues long. The CDR3 coding sequence is TGTGCCAGCAGTACGACAGGGGGCGTCTACGAGCAGTACTTC. Amino acid sequence: CASSTTGGVYEQYF.

This chain joins TRBV2 and TRBJ2-7; possibly TRBD1 for D (5 bases). With 5 bases removed from V and 2 bases from J, the gap between germline ends came to 7 bases. The CDR3 covers 12 residues. Germline CDR1 is SNHLY and CDR2 is FYNNEI. The CDR3 here is CASSPQAYEQYF. The CDR3 DNA is TGTGCCAGCAGTCCACAGGCCTACGAGCAGTACTTC. Full variable domain (missing parts from reference TRBV2 and TRBJ2-7): EPEVTQTPSHQVTQMGQEVILRCVPISNHLYFYWYRQILGQKVEFLVSFYNNEISEKSEIFDDQFSVERPDGSNFTLKIRSTKLEDSAMYFCASSPQAYEQYFGPGTRLTVT.

CDR3 DNA: TGTGCCAGCAGTGAATCACCGGACAGGAAAGCTTTCTTT. Encoded protein: CASSESPDRKAFF. The chain links TRBV6-1 to TRBJ1-1; TRBD1 matches at 7 bases. Trimming cost V 2 bases and J 9 bases; bases outside gene matches: 6. CDR1 and CDR2 from the germline V gene are MNHNS and SASEGT. This CDR3 comprises 13 residues.

The chain employs TRBV9 and TRBJ2-1; the match to TRBD2 covers 9 bases. J lost 8 bases, V lost 0 bases, and 6 bases had no gene match. Per germline, CDR1 SGDLS and CDR2 YYNGEE. This CDR3 region has 15 residues. The CDR3 loop reads CASSVAGTSWDEQFF. CDR3 nucleotide sequence: TGTGCCAGCAGCGTAGCGGGGACTAGCTGGGATGAGCAGTTCTTC.

The CDR3, as DNA: TGTGCCAGCAGCTTAGGGCCCGCTCTCCCGGAGCAGTTCTTC. Protein: CASSLGPALPEQFF. The chain carries TRBV7-8 and TRBJ2-1; D call uncertain. The V end lost 1 base, the J end lost 10 bases, and 14 bases lay between the germline ends. CDR3 length equals 14 residues. Germline V gene sequence: CDR1 SGHVS, CDR2 FQNEAQ.

J is TRBJ1-2 and V is TRBV7-3, with 7 bases that match TRBD1. The junction had 2 bases not matched to a gene; V was cut back by 5 bases and J by 2 bases. The CDR3 is 13 amino acids. Per the germline V gene, CDR1 is SGHTA and CDR2 is FQGTGA. CDR3 residues: CASSLGQNYGYTF. The CDR3 DNA is TGTGCCAGCAGCCTGGGACAGAACTATGGCTACACCTTC.

In DNA form, the CDR3 reads TGTGCCAGCAGTCCCCCGGGATTATTGTATTCACCCCTCCACTTT. As protein: CASSPPGLLYSPLHF. The V and J genes are TRBV25-1 and TRBJ1-6, with no clear D. The CDR3 covers 15 residues. CDR1 and CDR2 from the germline V gene are MGHDK and SYGVNS. V was clipped by 5 bases and J by 8 bases, with 16 bases between them.

The rearrangement uses TRBV5-1 and TRBJ2-1; 8 bases are a match to TRBD1. The germline CDR1 and CDR2 sequences are SGHRS and YFSETQ. V shed 0 bases and J 4 bases; nucleotides not matched to a gene: 6. This CDR3 has 16 amino acids. CDR3 DNA sequence: TGCGCCAGCAGCTTGGGGGGGACAGGAACTTACAATGAGCAGTTCTTC. It specifies CASSLGGTGTYNEQFF.

This clone was recorded only once. The rearrangement links TRBV23-1 to TRBJ1-3; tentatively, D is TRBD1 (5 bases). TRBV23-1 has ORF status, its function being uncertain. The CDR3 runs 14 residues. Trimming shortened V by 6 bases and J by 2 bases, and 11 bases separated the two germline ends. CDR3 sequence reads: CASRTGGAGNTIYF. The CDR3 nucleotides are TGCGCCAGCAGGACGGGGGGGGCTGGAAACACCATATATTTT.